The 27 T cell receptor beta chains reported below all come from one sample, sequenced in a study of T cells in women clearing cervical HPV infection. Profiling relied on immunoSEQ multiplex PCR, and the TCRdb table lists in-frame clones only, not all of them. The table counts tens of thousands of clones; approximately 4.5% lies in the top ten. The sequencing sample was made of blood buffy coat. Receptors originate from a woman aged 18 to 75 with a cervical HPV16 infection that either progressed to CIN3+ or cleared (not recorded which).

With regard to this clone: Read sequence stops 3 residues before the CDR3 end, and the germline J gene provides the missing end. The rearrangement joins TRBV5-6 to TRBJ1-3; D gene unclear. Trimming left V 4 bases short and J 3 bases short, with 11 bases between. Looked up from germline, CDR1 is SGHDT and CDR2 is YYEEEE. CDR3 length: 14 residues. CDR3 DNA, as far as it was read: TGTGCCAGCAGCCCTACGTTCCGTGGAAACACC. Translated, it gives CASSPTFRGNT. The complete CDR3 protein is CASSPTFRGNTIYF.

Worth noting for this clone: The read ends 3 residues early relative to the CDR3; the germline J gene fills the gap. The rearrangement links TRBV7-2 to TRBJ2-2; 10 bases line up with TRBD1. CDR1 is SGHTA and CDR2 is FQGNSA in the germline V gene. The CDR3 has 15 amino acids. This chain's CDR3 is CATTRDRGDASPLFF. The CDR3 bases that were read are TGTGCCACCACCCGGGACAGGGGTGATGCTTCACCG.

Worth noting for this clone: With the read ending 3 residues before the CDR3 end, the germline J gene is used to fill in that end. The rearrangement uses TRBV7-6 and TRBJ2-3, with D uncertain. Per germline, CDR1 SGHVS and CDR2 FNYEAQ. The CDR3 has 13 residues. Trimming took off 4 bases at V and 0 bases at J, with 5 bases between the two ends. CDR3 protein: CASSSPSTDTQYF. The CDR3 DNA, read in part, is TGTGCCAGCAGCTCCCCTAGCACAGATACG.

As concerns this clone: Compared with germline, one end of the junction differs, possibly owing to a read error. The read comes to an end 3 residues before the CDR3 does, leaving the germline J gene to fill in the end. The V and J genes are TRBV4-2 and TRBJ2-3; TRBD2 aligns across 10 bases. The CDR3 length is 18 residues. Germline assignment: CDR1 LGHNA and CDR2 YNFKEQ. The sequenced part of the CDR3 DNA is TGCGCCAGCAGCCAAGCTCCCCGGGTAGCGGGGGGAACAGATACG. Translation: CASSQAPRVAGGTDT. Given in full, the CDR3 is CASSQAPRVAGGTDTQYF.

A word on this clone: The read falls 3 residues short of the CDR3 end, and the missing part is taken from the germline J gene. This rearrangement joins TRBV20-1 to TRBJ2-1, with 9 bases that match TRBD2. In germline, CDR1 is DFQATT, CDR2 SNEGSKA (reference sequence). The V gene end was trimmed by 5 bases and the J gene end by 6 bases; junction bases not matched to a gene: 5. The length of the CDR3 is 13 residues. CDR3 loop: CSAGQAGGNEQFF. The DNA read from the CDR3 is TGCAGTGCTGGTCAAGCGGGAGGCAATGAG.

In regard to this clone: The DNA ends 3 residues before the CDR3 does, and the rest of the CDR3 is filled in from the germline J gene. The chain is built from TRBV29-1 and TRBJ2-3, with a possible D match to TRBD1 (6 bases). CDR1 is SQVTM and CDR2 is ANQGSEA in the germline V gene. Trimming cost V 3 bases and J 1 base, with 20 bases left between them. The CDR3 consists of 17 residues. The sequenced CDR3 bases are TGCAGCGTTGATGGTCAGGGGTACCCCCTTGGCACAGATACG. Translated, it gives CSVDGQGYPLGTDT. The CDR3, in full, reads CSVDGQGYPLGTDTQYF.

The DNA read from the CDR3 is TGTGCCAGCAGCTTTGGACTCGATTCTTCCTACGAG. It yields the protein CASSFGLDSSYE. The full CDR3 protein is CASSFGLDSSYEQYF. The chain carries TRBV7-9 and TRBJ2-7, with D maybe TRBD2 (5 bases). The CDR3 end lies 3 residues beyond the end of the read and is filled in from the germline J gene. The CDR3 length is 15 residues. In germline, CDR1 is SEHNR, CDR2 FQNEAQ (reference sequence). Trimming stripped 3 bases from V and 1 base from J, with 13 bases between.

Concerning this clone itself: The read ends 3 residues early relative to the CDR3; the germline J gene fills the gap. Other DNA sequences in this sample translate to the same CDR3. The chain links TRBV20-1 to TRBJ2-3; perhaps TRBD1 as D (5 bases). The ends were cut back, 0 bases at V and 6 bases at J, with 10 bases in the middle. CDR3 length: 13 residues. Per germline, CDR1 DFQATT and CDR2 SNEGSKA (reference sequence). CDR3 DNA (partial): TGCAGTGCTAGAGAAGCAGGGCTGGATACG. Translation gives CSAREAGLDT. The full CDR3 protein reads CSAREAGLDTQYF.

Details on this clone: The CDR3 goes on 3 residues after the read ends, and that part is filled in from the germline J gene. The V gene is TRBV12-3 or TRBV12-4, the J gene TRBJ2-5; TRBD2 is a possible D gene (6 bases). V was clipped by 6 bases and J by 5 bases, with 19 bases between them. This CDR3 is 15 amino acids long. The chain's CDR3 is CASRRLGGLGETQYF. The CDR3 bases that were read are TGTGCCAGCAGGAGACTAGGTGGGCTAGGTGAGACC.

Remarks on this clone: The read comes to an end 3 residues before the CDR3 does, leaving the germline J gene to fill in the end. The genes are TRBV7-2 and TRBJ1-1, with D hard to call. The germline CDR1 and CDR2 sequences are SGHTA and FQGNSA. The V and J ends lost 2 bases and 4 bases respectively, with 11 bases between them. This CDR3 contains 14 residues. This chain's CDR3 is CASSLKPRGTEAFF. The part of the CDR3 DNA that was read is TGTGCCAGCAGCTTAAAACCACGGGGCACTGAA.

As regards this clone: The read stops 3 residues short of the end of the CDR3; the missing end is completed from the germline J gene. This chain joins TRBV24-1 and TRBJ2-3, with D possibly being TRBD1 (5 bases). Germline lookup yields CDR1 KGHDR and CDR2 SFDVKD. This CDR3 spans 14 amino acids. V shed 3 bases and J shed 5 bases, with 11 bases lying between them. This CDR3 reads CATSDKTGEDTQYF. The part of the CDR3 DNA that was read is TGTGCCACCAGTGATAAAACAGGCGAAGATACG.

Details on this clone: With the read ending 3 residues before the CDR3 end, the germline J gene is used to fill in that end. The J gene is TRBJ2-4, the V gene TRBV28; the D call may be TRBD1 or TRBD2 (5 bases each). Between the trimmed V and J ends, which lost 2 bases and 1 base, there was a span of 15 bases. Germline CDR1 and CDR2: MDHEN and SYDVKM. The CDR3 covers 17 residues. Incomplete CDR3 DNA: TGTGCCAGCAGTTTAGGTCCCCCGAGGGGCGCCAAAAACATT. Its translation: CASSLGPPRGAKNI. The CDR3, in full, reads CASSLGPPRGAKNIQYF.

Of note for this clone: The read ends 3 residues before the CDR3 terminus; that terminus is restored from the germline J gene. The genes are TRBV5-1 and TRBJ1-2; weak D call: TRBD1 (5 bases). The length of the CDR3 is 13 residues. With 4 bases removed from V and 2 bases from J, the gap between germline ends came to 9 bases. The germline CDR1 and CDR2 sequences are SGHRS and YFSETQ. CDR3 DNA (partial): TGCGCCAGCAGCCCGGAGGGGAACTATGGC. Its translation: CASSPEGNYG. The entire CDR3 reads CASSPEGNYGYTF.

Points on this clone: The read terminates 3 residues ahead of where the CDR3 ends, so the germline J gene completes it. The chain links TRBV6-2 or TRBV6-3 to TRBJ1-5; no clear D gene. This CDR3 region has 12 residues. The germline gives CDR1 MNHEY, CDR2 SVGEGT. Trimming stripped 7 bases from V and 4 bases from J, with 8 bases between. The chain's CDR3 is CASNAQNQPQHF. The DNA read from the CDR3 is TGTGCCAGCAATGCACAAAATCAGCCC.

To note about this clone: Read sequence stops 3 residues before the CDR3 end, and the germline J gene provides the missing end. The J gene is TRBJ1-3, the V gene TRBV2; no definite D call. V was shortened by 4 bases and J by 3 bases, with 10 bases between the two germline ends. CDR3 length: 14 residues. Germline CDR1 and CDR2: SNHLY and FYNNEI. CDR3 sequence reads: CASSGGRGGNTIYF. The CDR3 DNA, read in part, is TGTGCCAGCAGTGGGGGTCGGGGTGGAAACACC.

Of note for this clone: The sequenced fragment ends 3 residues before the CDR3 boundary, so the rest is inferred from the germline J gene. The chain combines TRBV30 with TRBJ2-2; D is ambiguous. In germline, CDR1 is GTSNPN, CDR2 SVGIG (reference sequence). Trimming left V 1 base short and J 0 bases short, with 6 bases between. The CDR3 covers 14 residues. The sequenced CDR3 bases are TGTGCCTGGAGTGGAGAGGCGAACACCGGGGAG. Translated: CAWSGEANTGE. The whole CDR3 protein is CAWSGEANTGELFF.

Comments on this clone: The DNA ends 3 residues before the CDR3 does, and the rest of the CDR3 is filled in from the germline J gene. The chain combines TRBV6-2 or TRBV6-3 with TRBJ2-5, with 9 bases that match TRBD2. Per germline, CDR1 MNHEY and CDR2 SVGEGT. V was clipped by 7 bases and J by 6 bases; unmatched bases: 12. The CDR3 consists of 15 residues. CDR3 loop: CASTDYAGGPKTQYF. CDR3 DNA, as far as it was read: TGTGCCAGCACAGACTATGCGGGGGGGCCGAAGACC.

As to this clone: The read ends 3 residues shy of where the CDR3 ends; the end is completed using the germline J gene. The gene calls are TRBV6-1 and TRBJ2-1; tentative D call: TRBD2 (6 bases). The CDR3 has 15 residues. Per the germline V gene, CDR1 is MNHNS and CDR2 is SASEGT. Trimming took 1 base from V and 3 from J, leaving 10 bases between them. CDR3 bases read: TGTGCCAGCAGTGAAGGTCTAGCGAACTACAATGAG. Translating gives CASSEGLANYNE. The CDR3 in its entirety is CASSEGLANYNEQFF.

In regard to this clone: From the germline J gene comes the end of the CDR3, since the read stops 3 residues before it. J is TRBJ1-2 and V is TRBV12-3 or TRBV12-4; TRBD1 might be the D (5 bases). The CDR3 consists of 15 residues. Trimming took off 0 bases at V and 2 bases at J, with 10 bases between the two ends. The sequenced CDR3 bases are TGTGCCAGCAGTTTAGCAGGGGCGAGGAACTATGGC. It codes for CASSLAGARNYG. The complete CDR3 reads CASSLAGARNYGYTF.

For this clone: The read stops 3 residues short of the end of the CDR3; the missing end is completed from the germline J gene. The V and J genes are TRBV9 and TRBJ2-1; TRBD2 aligns across 11 bases. This CDR3 is built from 14 residues. With 4 bases clipped from V and 3 bases from J, the junction kept 0 bases outside the gene matches. Germline CDR1 and CDR2: SGDLS and YYNGEE. The covered CDR3 bases are TGTGCCAGCAGCCTAGCGGGGGGCTACAATGAG. Protein product: CASSLAGGYNE. The whole CDR3 protein reads CASSLAGGYNEQFF. Using reference TRBV9 and TRBJ2-1 for the parts outside the CDR3, the full variable domain is DSGVTQTPKHLITATGQRVTLRCSPRSGDLSVYWYQQSLDQGLQFLIQYYNGEERAKGNILERFSAQQFPDLHSELNLSSLELGDSALYFCASSLAGGYNEQFFGPGTRLTVL.

For this clone: The junction does not match germline at one end; this may be a read error. The read stops 3 residues short of the end of the CDR3; the missing end is completed from the germline J gene. The rearrangement uses TRBV7-7 and TRBJ2-5; no clear D. The CDR3 sequence is 13 residues long. Germline V CDR1 and CDR2: SSHAT, FNYEAQ (reference sequence). CDR3 bases read: TGTGCTAGCAGCTTAAACAACGGGGAGACC. As protein: CASSLNNGET. The entire CDR3 sequence reads CASSLNNGETQYF.

As to this clone: The CDR3 extends 3 residues past the end of the read, so its final part is completed from the germline J gene. This sequence joins TRBV2 and TRBJ2-3; possibly TRBD1 for D (5 bases). There are 14 residues in the CDR3. V gave up 6 bases and J gave up 4 bases, with 14 bases separating them. The germline CDR1 and CDR2 sequences are SNHLY and FYNNEI. CDR3 DNA, as far as it was read: TGTGCCAGCAGCGATCCGATAGGGGCAGATACG. Its translation is CASSDPIGADT. The whole CDR3 sequence is CASSDPIGADTQYF.

Details on this clone: Read sequence stops 3 residues before the CDR3 end, and the germline J gene provides the missing end. The genes are TRBV6-2 or TRBV6-3 and TRBJ2-3; TRBD2 matches 16 bases. J gave up 4 bases and V 5 bases, and 0 bases lay outside the gene matches. The CDR3 loop spans 15 amino acids. From germline, CDR1 is MNHEY and CDR2 SVGEGT. CDR3 sequence: CASSGTSGGADTQYF. Incomplete CDR3 DNA: TGTGCCAGCAGTGGGACTAGCGGGGGGGCAGATACG.

About this clone itself: The CDR3 is cut off 3 residues early in the read; its end comes from the germline J gene. The V call is TRBV6-2 or TRBV6-3, the J call TRBJ1-1; no reliable D call. This CDR3 contains 12 residues. The germline V gene has CDR1 MNHEY and CDR2 SVGEGT. CDR3 DNA (partial): TGTGCCAGCAGTTGGCAGCGGGTCGGG. Amino acid sequence: CASSWQRVG. The entire CDR3 protein is CASSWQRVGAFF.

Turning to this clone: The read terminates 3 residues ahead of where the CDR3 ends, so the germline J gene completes it. This chain joins TRBV30 and TRBJ2-3; TRBD2 agrees at 10 bases. CDR3 length equals 16 residues. Losses at the gene ends were 2 bases for V and 6 bases for J; bases not matched to a gene: 11. The germline V gene has CDR1 GTSNPN and CDR2 SVGIG (reference sequence). This CDR3 reads CAWSNPASGSGDTQYF. The DNA read from the CDR3 is TGTGCCTGGAGTAACCCGGCTAGCGGGAGTGGGGATACG.

Details on this clone: Read data end 3 residues before the CDR3 end; the end is taken from the germline J gene. The rearrangement links TRBV5-6 to TRBJ1-3; a weak D match, TRBD1 (5 bases). The CDR3 is made up of 15 amino acids. Germline values: CDR1 SGHDT, CDR2 YYEEEE. V was shortened by 2 bases and J by 4 bases, with 13 bases between the two germline ends. CDR3 bases read: TGTGCCAGCAGCTTACGACAGAATGGAGGAAACACC. This sequence encodes CASSLRQNGGNT. Given in full, the CDR3 is CASSLRQNGGNTIYF. Based on the CDR3 plus reference TRBV5-6 and TRBJ1-3, the full variable domain is DAGVTQSPTHLIKTRGQQVTLRCSPKSGHDTVSWYQQALGQGPQFIFQYYEEEERQRGNFPDRFSGHQFPNYSSELNVNALLLGDSALYLCASSLRQNGGNTIYFGEGSWLTVV.

Turning to this clone: The read ends 3 residues shy of where the CDR3 ends; the end is completed using the germline J gene. The chain has TRBV7-2 and TRBJ2-5; TRBD2 matches 12 bases. The V gene's germline CDR1 is SGHTA and CDR2 FQGNSA. The CDR3 spans 15 residues. V lost 5 bases, J lost 4 bases, and 5 bases stayed unmatched. CDR3 DNA (partial): TGTGCCAGCAGCCAACTAGCGGGAGGAACAGAGACC. This translates into CASSQLAGGTET. The full CDR3 protein is CASSQLAGGTETQYF.